This T cell receptor beta chain stems from a study of T cell responses to AZD1222 COVID-19 vaccine (dated by TCRdb to about 2021). For the study in its entirety: A total of 240 or so trial participants underwent TCR sequencing, of whom 200 to 220 had received two doses of AZD1222 and roughly 26 had received two doses of the MenACWY control vaccine. Trial participants were enrolled into age subgroups of 18-55, 56-69 and 70-plus years, which contained around 140, 26 and 57 TCR-sequenced participants, respectively. Findings and caveats that apply to the study as a whole: In the small 56-69-year group, the increase in depth fell short of significance, most likely because of low power. Most participants were white British and females outnumbered males, and the authors suggested that clonal diversity may have been underestimated. The whole spike protein was spanned by vaccine-associated CD4 TCRs, and dominant responses were seen in regions 160-218 and 743-854. Only five to seven AZD1222 recipients were SARS-CoV-2 seropositive at baseline, limiting conclusions about previously exposed vaccinees. Spike-specific TCR breadth and depth rose significantly after two AZD1222 doses compared with day 0 and with MenACWY recipients. No day 14 peak-response samples were available, so repertoires were characterized only after the peak T cell response. Nearly half of unique spike-specific TCRs reportedly recognized epitopes outside regions mutated in the B.1.351 and B.1.1.7 variants.

This clone was detected only once. Its antigen is unknown. Base quality data are lacking; no much larger clone is found one base away. The time point label for this specimen denotes: about 28 days (+/-7) after the second vaccine dose. AZD1222 recipients given second doses at about 4 weeks or at about 12 weeks were pooled, since spike-specific TCR depth and breadth were not found to differ between the two schedules. The vaccinee samples were drawn from two UK trials, COV001 and COV002, one of which was a single-blind randomized controlled phase 2/3 trial testing AZD1222 (ChAdOx1 nCoV-19) in healthy adults. For TCRbeta chain sequencing, PBMC samples from trial participants were taken at day 0 and at day 28 after the second dose. The CDR3 regions of human TCRbeta chains were analyzed by immunosequencing. As for the original processing: Repertoire TCRs were matched against a reference library of SARS-CoV-2-specific TCRs generated with the MIRA antigen-specificity platform. Breadth was defined as the fraction of unique TCRs that were SARS-CoV-2-associated. Depth was defined as the fraction of total T cells that were SARS-CoV-2-associated. Using the MIRA data, every spike-specific TCR was mapped to the spike region that the TCR reacted to and assigned to either a CD4 or a CD8 class. Log10-transformed breadth and depth values were compared by one-way ANOVA with Sidak's multiple comparisons tests. TCRdb took this table from immuneACCESS and kept in-frame rearrangements with V and J called. Such tables lack part of the clones; where checked against another copy, unresolved V genes explain under half of the gap, and the rest is unexplained. V and J calls and clone size follow that table, whereas D and trimming were derived from the DNA. The sample records fewer than 130,000 clones, approximately 92% of which are singletons. The ten largest account for less than 2.5% of the sample.

The sequence was obtained from an adult who received the AZD1222 COVID-19 vaccine. The source material was peripheral blood, sampled 28 days after the second AZD1222 dose.

The nucleotide sequence is TGTGCCAGCAGCGTAGCCTGGGACAATGAGCAGTTCTTC. It codes for CASSVAWDNEQFF. The chain couples TRBV9 to TRBJ2-1; the D gene cannot be resolved reliably. CDR1 and CDR2 were assigned from the germline V gene as SGDLS and YYNGEE. The CDR3 has 13 amino acids, counting the end cysteine and phenylalanine. Of the read, only the CDR3 DNA is kept; its 39 bases are in frame from base 1. V and J lose 0 bases and 5 bases, and a span of 6 bases separates them.